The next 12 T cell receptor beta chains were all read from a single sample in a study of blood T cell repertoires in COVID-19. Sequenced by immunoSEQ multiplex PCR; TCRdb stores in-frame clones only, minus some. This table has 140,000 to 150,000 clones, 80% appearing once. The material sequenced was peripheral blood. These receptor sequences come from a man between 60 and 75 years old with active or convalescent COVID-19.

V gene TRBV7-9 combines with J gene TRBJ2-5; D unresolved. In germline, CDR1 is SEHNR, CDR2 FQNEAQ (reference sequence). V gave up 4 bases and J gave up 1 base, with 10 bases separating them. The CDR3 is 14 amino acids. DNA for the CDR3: TGTGCCAGCAGCTATACATCTTTCCAAGAGACCCAGTACTTC. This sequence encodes CASSYTSFQETQYF.

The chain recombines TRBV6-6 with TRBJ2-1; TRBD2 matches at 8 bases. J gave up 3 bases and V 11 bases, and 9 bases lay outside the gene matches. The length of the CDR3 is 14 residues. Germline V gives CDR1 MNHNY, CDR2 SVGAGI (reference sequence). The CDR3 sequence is CASGRLAYYNEQFF. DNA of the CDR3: TGTGCCTCAGGTCGACTAGCGTACTACAATGAGCAGTTCTTC.

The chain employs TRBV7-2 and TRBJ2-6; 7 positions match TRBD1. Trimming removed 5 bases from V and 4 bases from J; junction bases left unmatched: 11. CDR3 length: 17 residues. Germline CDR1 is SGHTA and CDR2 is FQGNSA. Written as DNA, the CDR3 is TGTGCCAGCAGCCGGAAGCCGACAGGGACCGGGGCCAACGTCCTGACTTTC. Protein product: CASSRKPTGTGANVLTF.

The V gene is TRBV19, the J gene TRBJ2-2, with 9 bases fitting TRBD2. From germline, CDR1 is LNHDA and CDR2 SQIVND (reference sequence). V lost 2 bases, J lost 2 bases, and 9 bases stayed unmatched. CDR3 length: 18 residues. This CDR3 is CASSIPQGGRANTGELFF. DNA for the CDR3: TGTGCCAGTAGTATACCCCAGGGCGGGAGGGCCAACACCGGGGAGCTGTTTTTT.

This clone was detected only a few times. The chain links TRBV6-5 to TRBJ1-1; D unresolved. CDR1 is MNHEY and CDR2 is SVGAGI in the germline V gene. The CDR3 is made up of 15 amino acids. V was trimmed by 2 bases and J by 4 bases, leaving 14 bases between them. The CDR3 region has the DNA TGTGCCAGCAGTTACGGCTTGGAGGCCAGCACTGAAGCTTTCTTT. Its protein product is CASSYGLEASTEAFF.

In DNA form, the CDR3 reads TGCGCCAGCAGCTTCAGGGGGGTGACCTACGAGCAGTACTTC. It encodes CASSFRGVTYEQYF. V gene TRBV5-1 combines with J gene TRBJ2-7; the D gene is possibly TRBD1 (7 bases). The germline gives CDR1 SGHRS, CDR2 YFSETQ. V lost 2 bases, J lost 2 bases, and 11 bases lay in between. The CDR3 covers 14 residues.

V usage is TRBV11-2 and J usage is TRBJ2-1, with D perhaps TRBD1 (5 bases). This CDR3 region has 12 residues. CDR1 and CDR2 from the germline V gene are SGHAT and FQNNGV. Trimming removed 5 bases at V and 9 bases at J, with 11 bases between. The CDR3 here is CASSRSGPEQFF. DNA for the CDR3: TGTGCCAGCAGCCGATCAGGGCCTGAGCAGTTCTTC. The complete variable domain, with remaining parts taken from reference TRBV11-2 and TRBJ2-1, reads EAGVAQSPRYKIIEKRQSVAFWCNPISGHATLYWYQQILGQGPKLLIQFQNNGVVDDSQLPKDRFSAERLKGVDSTLKIQPAKLEDSAVYLCASSRSGPEQFFGPGTRLTVL.

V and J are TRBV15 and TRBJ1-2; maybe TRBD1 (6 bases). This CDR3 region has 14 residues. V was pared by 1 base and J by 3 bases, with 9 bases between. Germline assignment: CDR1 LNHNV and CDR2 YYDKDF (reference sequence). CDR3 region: CATSRGQDYYGYTF. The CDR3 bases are TGTGCCACCAGCAGAGGACAGGACTACTATGGCTACACCTTC. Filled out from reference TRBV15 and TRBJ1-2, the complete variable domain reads DAMVIQNPRYQVTQFGKPVTLSCSQTLNHNVMYWYQQKSSQAPKLLFHYYDKDFNNEADTPDNFQSRRPNTSFCFLDIRSPGLGDTAMYLCATSRGQDYYGYTFGSGTRLTVV.

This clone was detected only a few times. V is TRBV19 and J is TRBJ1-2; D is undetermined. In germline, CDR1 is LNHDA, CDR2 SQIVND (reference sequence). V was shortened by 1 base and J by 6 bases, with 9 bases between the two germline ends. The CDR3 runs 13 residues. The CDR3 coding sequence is TGTGCCAGTAGTATAGGTCAAGACAATGGCTACACCTTC. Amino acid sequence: CASSIGQDNGYTF. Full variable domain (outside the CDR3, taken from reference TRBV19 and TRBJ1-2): DGGITQSPKYLFRKEGQNVTLSCEQNLNHDAMYWYRQDPGQGLRLIYYSQIVNDFQKGDIAEGYSVSREKKESFPLTVTSAQKNPTAFYLCASSIGQDNGYTFGSGTRLTVV.

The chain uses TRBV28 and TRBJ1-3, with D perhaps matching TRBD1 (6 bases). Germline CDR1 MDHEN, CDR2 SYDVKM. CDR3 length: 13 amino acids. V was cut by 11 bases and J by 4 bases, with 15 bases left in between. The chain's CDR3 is CAVVGGLGNTIYF. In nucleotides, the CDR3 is TGTGCCGTAGTCGGGGGGCTCGGAAACACCATATATTTT.

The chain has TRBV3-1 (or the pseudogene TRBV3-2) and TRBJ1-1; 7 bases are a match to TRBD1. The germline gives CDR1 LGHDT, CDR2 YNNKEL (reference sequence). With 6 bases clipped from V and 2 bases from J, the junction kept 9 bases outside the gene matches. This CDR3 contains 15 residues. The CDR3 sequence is CASSPVNRGNTEAFF. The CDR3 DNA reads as TGTGCCAGCAGTCCAGTTAACAGGGGAAACACTGAAGCTTTCTTT.

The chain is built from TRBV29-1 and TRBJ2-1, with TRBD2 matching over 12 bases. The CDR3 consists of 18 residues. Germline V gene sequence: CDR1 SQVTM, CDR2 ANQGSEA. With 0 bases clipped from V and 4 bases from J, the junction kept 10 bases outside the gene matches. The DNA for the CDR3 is TGCAGCGTTGAAGATCAACTAGCGGGGGGAGGGGTATACAATGAGCAGTTCTTC. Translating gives CSVEDQLAGGGVYNEQFF.